One and the same sample provided the 25 T cell receptor beta chains below, sequenced in a study of tumor-infiltrating lymphocytes in localized non-small cell lung cancer. Method: immunoSEQ multiplex PCR; TCRdb's copy keeps in-frame clones and lacks some. This sample yields some 6,700 clones, of which around 74% are seen a single time; around 12% belongs to the top ten. The sequencing sample was made of lung tumor tissue. These TCRs come from a human donor with non-small cell lung cancer.

J is TRBJ1-2 and V is TRBV19; no firm D call. Germline assignment: CDR1 LNHDA and CDR2 SQIVND (reference sequence). V was cut by 5 bases and J by 4 bases, with 20 bases left in between. This CDR3 is built from 16 residues. CDR3 DNA sequence: TGTGCCAGTAGTCCACCTGGGGAGAGGCTAGCCTATGGCTACACCTTC. It specifies CASSPPGERLAYGYTF.

The chain employs TRBV7-8 and TRBJ1-5; D may be TRBD1 (6 bases). CDR1 and CDR2 from the germline V gene are SGHVS and FQNEAQ. The CDR3 sequence is 15 residues long. V lost 5 bases and J 4 bases, leaving 15 bases between the germline ends. Written as DNA, the CDR3 is TGTGCCAGCAGCCCCTACGAGCAGGGGAATCAGCCCCAGCATTTT. Translating it yields CASSPYEQGNQPQHF.

V usage is TRBV7-2 and J usage is TRBJ1-2; unclear D gene. Germline assignment: CDR1 SGHTA and CDR2 FQGNSA. V was cut by 5 bases and J by 9 bases, with 16 bases left in between. This CDR3 comprises 13 residues. The CDR3 nucleotides read TGTGCCAGCAGCCCTAGCCCAGTCTCAAGCTACACCTTC. It is translated as CASSPSPVSSYTF. Looking up the rest from reference TRBV7-2 and TRBJ1-2 gives the full variable domain: GAGVSQSPSNKVTEKGKDVELRCDPISGHTALYWYRQSLGQGLEFLIYFQGNSAPDKSGLPSDRFSAERTGGSVSTLTIQRTQQEDSAVYLCASSPSPVSSYTFGSGTRLTVV.

The V call is TRBV2, the J call TRBJ2-1; 9 nucleotides agree with TRBD1. The CDR3 is made up of 13 amino acids. Trimming cost V 7 bases and J 7 bases; bases outside gene matches: 5. The germline gives CDR1 SNHLY, CDR2 FYNNEI. CDR3 bases: TGTGCCAGCAATCGGGACAGGGCGAATGAGCAGTTCTTC. This encodes CASNRDRANEQFF.

A single count supports this clone. The V call is TRBV29-1, the J call TRBJ2-2, with 10 positions matching TRBD1. V gave up 5 bases and J gave up 3 bases; unmatched junction bases: 3. The CDR3 sequence is 14 residues long. Germline V gene data show CDR1 as SQVTM and CDR2 as ANQGSEA. CDR3 loop: CSVRQGADTGELFF. The CDR3 DNA sequence: TGCAGCGTTAGACAGGGGGCGGACACCGGGGAGCTGTTTTTT.

The V and J genes are TRBV6-5 and TRBJ2-7, with D perhaps matching TRBD1 (5 bases). This CDR3 has 12 residues. The V gene's germline CDR1 is MNHEY and CDR2 SVGAGI. V dropped 5 bases and J dropped 3 bases, with 8 bases sitting between them. The CDR3 loop is CASSRQNYEQYF. CDR3 DNA: TGTGCCAGCAGTCGACAGAACTACGAGCAGTACTTC.

This clone was counted between two and nine times. The chain is built from TRBV4-1 and TRBJ2-7; 13 nucleotides line up with TRBD2. V gave up 2 bases and J gave up 5 bases; unmatched junction bases: 3. This CDR3 has 15 residues. Germline V gene data show CDR1 as MGHRA and CDR2 as YSYEKL. Here the CDR3 reads CASSQSGTSGDEQYF. For the CDR3, the DNA is TGCGCCAGCAGCCAATCCGGGACTAGCGGGGACGAGCAGTACTTC.

V gene TRBV6-4 combines with J gene TRBJ1-2, with D unresolved. Germline CDR1 MRHNA, CDR2 SNTAGT. CDR3 size: 15 residues. V lost 3 bases, J lost 5 bases, and 16 bases lay in between. CDR3 sequence reads: CASSERGQSRYGYTF. CDR3 nucleotide sequence: TGTGCCAGCAGTGAAAGAGGCCAGTCTCGGTATGGCTACACCTTC.

The rearrangement joins TRBV2 to TRBJ2-4; D uncertain. The V end lost 7 bases, the J end lost 5 bases, and 6 bases lay between the germline ends. The germline V gene encodes CDR1 SNHLY and CDR2 FYNNEI. CDR3 length: 11 residues. The CDR3 sequence is CASTGENIQYF. The CDR3 DNA follows: TGTGCCAGCACCGGAGAAAACATTCAGTACTTC.

This rearrangement joins TRBV29-1 to TRBJ1-1, with TRBD1 identical over 8 bases. V lost 5 bases to trimming and J lost 7 bases; unmatched junction nucleotides: 6. The germline V gene encodes CDR1 SQVTM and CDR2 ANQGSEA. The CDR3 is 12 residues long. The CDR3 DNA follows: TGCAGCGTTTTTCGACAGGGGCTTGAAGCTTTCTTT. It is translated as CSVFRQGLEAFF. Filled out from reference TRBV29-1 and TRBJ1-1, the complete variable domain reads SAVISQKPSRDICQRGTSLTIQCQVDSQVTMMFWYRQQPGQSLTLIATANQGSEATYESGFVIDKFPISRPNLTFSTLTVSNMSPEDSSIYLCSVFRQGLEAFFGQGTRLTVV.

In its sample, this clone ranks as medium-sized. The rearrangement links TRBV4-1 to TRBJ1-6, with 7 positions matching TRBD1. V lost 3 bases and J lost 9; bases outside the gene matches: 11. CDR1 and CDR2 (germline): MGHRA, YSYEKL. The CDR3 length is 16 residues. The CDR3 nucleotides are TGCGCCAGCAGCCAGAGGGCCGGGACAGAGATTTCACCCCTCCACTTT. Translated, it gives CASSQRAGTEISPLHF.

The V and J genes are TRBV30 and TRBJ2-2; D is unclear. The CDR3 consists of 12 residues. CDR1 and CDR2 (germline): GTSNPN, SVGIG (reference sequence). The germline V and J ends were trimmed by 5 bases and 3 bases, with 7 bases remaining between them. The CDR3 is CAWGIDTGELFF. The CDR3 nucleotides are TGTGCCTGGGGGATAGACACCGGGGAGCTGTTTTTT.

Turning to this clone: The same CDR3 arises from other DNA sequences in this sample as well. V usage is TRBV2 and J usage is TRBJ2-7, with D perhaps TRBD1 (5 bases). The CDR3 has 15 amino acids. Germline-derived CDR1 and CDR2 are SNHLY and FYNNEI. The ends were cut back, 2 bases at V and 1 base at J, with 12 bases in the middle. The CDR3 sequence is CASSESAGKSYEQYF. CDR3 nucleotide sequence: TGTGCCAGCAGTGAATCTGCAGGGAAGTCCTACGAGCAGTACTTC.

This chain joins TRBV6-5 and TRBJ1-6; D is unclear. V was clipped by 6 bases and J by 13 bases, with 22 bases between them. Looked up from germline, CDR1 is MNHEY and CDR2 is SVGAGI. This CDR3 has 15 amino acids. CDR3 in amino acids: CASRPGLAGVGPLHF. In DNA form, the CDR3 reads TGTGCCAGCAGGCCAGGATTGGCGGGAGTAGGTCCCCTCCACTTT.

The V gene is TRBV30, the J gene TRBJ1-6; D uncertain. V dropped 0 bases and J dropped 8 bases, with 11 bases sitting between them. The length of the CDR3 is 14 residues. Germline V CDR1 and CDR2: GTSNPN, SVGIG (reference sequence). CDR3 coding DNA: TGTGCCTGGAGTGTACGTCAAATGGATTCACCCCTCCACTTT. Protein: CAWSVRQMDSPLHF.

The chain recombines TRBV18 with TRBJ1-1; TRBD1 might be the D (5 bases). V was clipped by 2 bases and J by 7 bases, with 14 bases between them. This CDR3 is built from 14 residues. Germline V gives CDR1 KGHSH, CDR2 LQKENI. This CDR3 is CASSPRWDSVEAFF. The DNA of the CDR3 is TGTGCCAGCTCACCAAGATGGGACTCGGTTGAAGCTTTCTTT.

This chain links TRBV11-2 with TRBJ1-1; possibly TRBD1 for D (6 bases). The CDR3 totals 14 residues. Trimming took 4 bases from V and 5 from J, leaving 14 bases between them. CDR1 and CDR2 from the germline V gene are SGHAT and FQNNGV. CDR3: CASSYGTTGTEAFF. CDR3 coding DNA: TGTGCCAGCAGCTATGGGACAACGGGTACTGAAGCTTTCTTT.

This rearrangement joins TRBV7-9 to TRBJ2-7, with D maybe TRBD1 (6 bases). Looked up from germline, CDR1 is SEHNR and CDR2 is FQNEAQ (reference sequence). V was trimmed by 5 bases and J by 0 bases, leaving 14 bases between them. This CDR3 is built from 15 residues. The CDR3 is CASSQTGRSSYEQYF. The CDR3 DNA reads TGTGCCAGCAGCCAGACAGGACGAAGCTCCTACGAGCAGTACTTC.

This chain joins TRBV11-2 and TRBJ2-4; possibly TRBD2 for D (6 bases). Trimming shortened V by 3 bases and J by 0 bases, and 9 bases separated the two germline ends. The length of the CDR3 is 15 residues. Germline V lookup: CDR1 SGHAT, CDR2 FQNNGV. The CDR3 nucleotides are TGTGCCAGCAGCTTTGGGGGGATAGCCAAAAACATTCAGTACTTC. It translates to CASSFGGIAKNIQYF.

The chain uses TRBV5-5 and TRBJ1-4; weak D call: TRBD1 (6 bases). This CDR3 spans 15 amino acids. Trimming shortened V by 3 bases and J by 4 bases, and 13 bases separated the two germline ends. Germline CDR1 SGHKS, CDR2 YYEKEE (reference sequence). In nucleotides, the CDR3 is TGTGCCAGCAGCTCGCCGGGGGCTAGTAATGAAAAACTGTTTTTT. Its protein product is CASSSPGASNEKLFF.

Only a few counts were recorded for this clone. The genes are TRBV5-4 and TRBJ1-1, with D unclear. Trimming took off 1 base at V and 2 bases at J, with 9 bases between the two ends. Germline CDR1 reads SGHNT; CDR2 reads YYREEE (reference sequence). The CDR3 is 14 amino acids. CDR3 amino acids: CASSLSRGNTEAFF. The CDR3 nucleotides are TGTGCCAGCAGCTTGAGTCGGGGTAACACTGAAGCTTTCTTT.

V usage is TRBV19 and J usage is TRBJ2-7, with D uncertain. Germline CDR1 LNHDA, CDR2 SQIVND (reference sequence). Between the trimmed V and J ends, which lost 6 bases and 0 bases, there was a span of 9 bases. The CDR3 sequence is 13 residues long. The DNA of the CDR3 is TGTGCCAGTAGGGACCTTGACTCCTACGAGCAGTACTTC. It codes for CASRDLDSYEQYF.

This sequence joins TRBV7-8 and TRBJ1-2; D might be TRBD1 (5 bases). Trimming stripped 6 bases from V and 4 bases from J, with 15 bases between. Germline V gene sequence: CDR1 SGHVS, CDR2 FQNEAQ. The CDR3 is made up of 14 amino acids. The DNA of the CDR3 is TGTGCCAGCAGTTTGGGGGAAATGGGCTATGGCTACACCTTC. Translating gives CASSLGEMGYGYTF.

CDR3 protein: CASSPKARSFGRAEAFF. The CDR3 bases are TGTGCCAGCTCACCCAAAGCCAGGAGTTTTGGGCGGGCTGAAGCTTTCTTT. The gene calls are TRBV18 and TRBJ1-1; no reliable D call. The CDR3 is 17 residues long. The germline CDR1 and CDR2 sequences are KGHSH and LQKENI. Trimming shortened V by 3 bases and J by 6 bases, and 23 bases separated the two germline ends.

This chain joins TRBV7-2 and TRBJ2-1; unclear D gene. V dropped 5 bases and J dropped 9 bases, with 17 bases sitting between them. This CDR3 is built from 14 residues. Germline-derived CDR1 and CDR2 are SGHTA and FQGNSA. The CDR3 sequence: CASSPGPVDGEQFF. The DNA of the CDR3 is TGTGCCAGCAGCCCCGGTCCGGTAGACGGTGAGCAGTTCTTC. Complete variable domain (other parts from reference TRBV7-2 and TRBJ2-1): GAGVSQSPSNKVTEKGKDVELRCDPISGHTALYWYRQSLGQGLEFLIYFQGNSAPDKSGLPSDRFSAERTGGSVSTLTIQRTQQEDSAVYLCASSPGPVDGEQFFGPGTRLTVL.